This T cell receptor (beta chain) was sequenced during a study of blood T cells in healthy people across ages. Study details: About one barcoded TCR beta cDNA was captured per two T cells.

Next came a second PCR, run for about 6 to 12 cycles, which used a sample-barcoded 5' primer along with a J-beta primer mix. MiXCR, applied by TCRdb to the 5' RACE reads, yields one record per CDR3 protein. The sample includes some 1.5 million distinct CDR3 sequences, 25% to 30% of them seen just once. RNA extraction gave at least 5.5 micrograms of total RNA per sample. The germline V gene encodes CDR1 SGHRS and CDR2 YFSETQ. Trimming removed 1 base at V and 1 base at J, with 14 bases between. This CDR3 has 16 residues. The specimen was blood. This receptor was identified in a woman aged 25 to 39 in good health. The chain links TRBV5-1 to TRBJ1-2; no clear D. The CDR3 coding sequence is TGCGCCAGCAGCTTGTTTTCCGAACGTTTTAACTATGGCTACACCTTC. It is translated as CASSLFSERFNYGYTF.